The 14 T cell receptor beta chains presented below share a single source sample, sequenced in a study of T cell changes during pregnancy in multiple sclerosis. Sequencing was performed with immunoSEQ multiplex PCR; in TCRdb, only in-frame clones are kept and a portion is missing. Counted here are some 70,000 clones, 91% occurring once; the ten biggest clones make up around 5.2%. The material was CD8+ T cells from peripheral blood mononuclear cells, obtained before pregnancy. Source of these receptors: a female donor with multiple sclerosis, enrolled in a pregnancy study.

The J gene is TRBJ2-5, the V gene TRBV5-6; 10 positions agree with TRBD1. V lost 3 bases and J lost 5; bases outside the gene matches: 13. The CDR3 spans 17 residues. Germline-derived CDR1 and CDR2 are SGHDT and YYEEEE. DNA for the CDR3: TGTGCCAGCAGCTACACAATCGGACAGGGGGGGCATGAGACCCAGTACTTC. Protein product: CASSYTIGQGGHETQYF.

J is TRBJ1-6 and V is TRBV6-5; the D gene is possibly TRBD1 (6 bases). There are 13 residues in the CDR3. CDR1 is MNHEY and CDR2 is SVGAGI in the germline V gene. V lost 7 bases, J lost 9 bases, and 13 bases lay in between. CDR3 region: CASNGGRGSPLHF. CDR3 nucleotides: TGTGCCAGCAACGGGGGGCGCGGTTCACCCCTCCACTTT.

The rearrangement links TRBV5-1 to TRBJ1-1; 8 nucleotides agree with TRBD1. The CDR3 has 13 amino acids. CDR1 is SGHRS, CDR2 YFSETQ, per germline. V shed 4 bases and J 7 bases; nucleotides not matched to a gene: 6. In nucleotides, the CDR3 is TGCGCCAGCAGCGAGGGACAGGAGCTTGAAGCTTTCTTT. Residues: CASSEGQELEAFF.

V and J are TRBV7-9 and TRBJ2-5; tentative D call: TRBD2 (6 bases). Trimming shortened V by 5 bases and J by 4 bases, and 17 bases separated the two germline ends. CDR1 is SEHNR and CDR2 is FQNEAQ in the germline V gene (reference sequence). The CDR3 is 15 residues long. CDR3 DNA: TGTGCCAGCAGCCCCCACGGGGGTGGCGCAGAGACCCAGTACTTC. Residues: CASSPHGGGAETQYF.

The chain carries TRBV13 and TRBJ2-7; 10 bases map to TRBD1. Germline loops: CDR1 PRHDT, CDR2 FYEKMQ (reference sequence). The CDR3 is made up of 15 amino acids. V dropped 3 bases and J dropped 2; count of bases not matched to a gene: 4. This CDR3 reads CASSLGQGFPYEQYF. The DNA of the CDR3 is TGTGCCAGCAGCTTGGGACAGGGGTTTCCCTACGAGCAGTACTTC.

The V and J genes are TRBV7-3 and TRBJ2-1, with 8 nucleotides matching TRBD2. The germline gives CDR1 SGHTA, CDR2 FQGTGA. The CDR3 is made up of 15 amino acids. Germline trimming cut 2 bases from V and 4 bases from J; bases unmatched to any gene: 4. CDR3: CASSLAGGPYNEQFF. The CDR3 DNA follows: TGTGCCAGCAGCTTAGCGGGGGGCCCGTACAATGAGCAGTTCTTC.

The chain has TRBV15 and TRBJ1-5; D gene unclear. Trimming shortened V by 0 bases and J by 3 bases, and 15 bases separated the two germline ends. This CDR3 contains 17 residues. The germline gives CDR1 LNHNV, CDR2 YYDKDF (reference sequence). CDR3 loop: CATSRDLKGDYNQPQHF. The CDR3 DNA sequence: TGTGCCACCAGCAGAGATCTCAAGGGAGATTACAATCAGCCCCAGCATTTT.

The chain recombines TRBV9 with TRBJ2-5, with 7 bases identical to TRBD2. Losses at the gene ends were 2 bases for V and 2 bases for J; bases not matched to a gene: 3. The germline V gene has CDR1 SGDLS and CDR2 YYNGEE. The CDR3 runs 14 residues. For the CDR3, the DNA is TGTGCCAGCAGCGTCTCGGGGGGTCAAGAGACCCAGTACTTC. Amino acids: CASSVSGGQETQYF.

The chain links TRBV6-5 to TRBJ1-1, with 12 bases that match TRBD1. Germline V lookup: CDR1 MNHEY, CDR2 SVGAGI. Losses at the gene ends were 6 bases for V and 3 bases for J; bases not matched to a gene: 5. This CDR3 contains 15 residues. The CDR3 reads CASSPGQGADTEAFF. The CDR3 DNA reads TGTGCCAGCAGCCCGGGACAGGGGGCCGACACTGAAGCTTTCTTT.

The chain joins TRBV6-6 to TRBJ1-3; weak D call: TRBD1 (6 bases). Germline values: CDR1 MNHNY, CDR2 SVGAGI (reference sequence). The CDR3 is made up of 15 amino acids. Trimming pared 5 bases from V and 3 bases from J, leaving 14 bases between. For the CDR3, the DNA is TGTGCCAGCAGTACTCAGACAGGCTATGGAAACACCATATATTTT. Residues: CASSTQTGYGNTIYF.

The chain recombines TRBV7-3 with TRBJ2-2, with D possibly being TRBD1 (6 bases). Trimming removed 5 bases from V and 5 bases from J, with 6 bases in between. The V gene's germline CDR1 is SGHTA and CDR2 FQGTGA. The CDR3 loop spans 12 amino acids. CDR3 loop: CASSQGTGELFF. The CDR3 nucleotides are TGTGCCAGCAGCCAGGGGACCGGGGAGCTGTTTTTT. The whole variable domain, remainder taken from reference TRBV7-3 and TRBJ2-2, is GAGVSQTPSNKVTEKGKYVELRCDPISGHTALYWYRQSLGQGPEFLIYFQGTGAADDSGLPNDRFFAVRPEGSVSTLKIQRTERGDSAVYLCASSQGTGELFFGEGSRLTVL.

This CDR3 is CASSEGGETQYF. The CDR3 DNA is TGTGCCAGCAGCGAGGGTGGGGAAACGCAGTATTTT. The rearrangement joins TRBV7-6 to TRBJ2-3; a weak D match, TRBD2 (5 bases). CDR1 is SGHVS, CDR2 FNYEAQ, per germline. Trimming pared 5 bases from V and 9 bases from J, leaving 12 bases between. CDR3 length: 12 residues.

The V gene is TRBV9, the J gene TRBJ1-5, with D perhaps matching TRBD1 (5 bases). Germline V gene data show CDR1 as SGDLS and CDR2 as YYNGEE. V was trimmed by 1 base and J by 0 bases, leaving 8 bases between them. The CDR3 consists of 15 residues. The CDR3 is CASSVSGDSNQPQHF. The CDR3 DNA is TGTGCCAGCAGCGTATCGGGGGATAGCAATCAGCCCCAGCATTTT. Full variable domain (remainder filled in from reference TRBV9 and TRBJ1-5): DSGVTQTPKHLITATGQRVTLRCSPRSGDLSVYWYQQSLDQGLQFLIQYYNGEERAKGNILERFSAQQFPDLHSELNLSSLELGDSALYFCASSVSGDSNQPQHFGDGTRLSIL.

The V and J genes are TRBV11-3 and TRBJ2-3, with 13 bases that match TRBD2. The CDR3 consists of 17 residues. V shed 3 bases, J shed 5 bases, and the junction held 8 bases outside the gene matches. Germline values: CDR1 SGHNT, CDR2 YENEEA. CDR3 sequence: CASSLMTSGGFIDTQYF. The CDR3 bases are TGTGCCAGCAGCTTGATGACTAGCGGGGGGTTTATAGATACGCAGTATTTT.